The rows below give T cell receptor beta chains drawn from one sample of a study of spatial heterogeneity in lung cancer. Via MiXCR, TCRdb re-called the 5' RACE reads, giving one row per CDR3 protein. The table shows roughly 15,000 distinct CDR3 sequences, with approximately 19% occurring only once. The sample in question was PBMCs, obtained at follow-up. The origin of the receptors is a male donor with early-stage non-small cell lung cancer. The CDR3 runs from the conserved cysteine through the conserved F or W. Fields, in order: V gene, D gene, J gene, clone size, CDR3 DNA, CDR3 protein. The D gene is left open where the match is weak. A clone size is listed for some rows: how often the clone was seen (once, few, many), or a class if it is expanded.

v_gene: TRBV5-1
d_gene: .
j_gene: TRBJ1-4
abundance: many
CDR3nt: TGCGCCAGCAGCTTGTCTCCCCACAATGAAAAACTGTTTTTT
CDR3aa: CASSLSPHNEKLFF

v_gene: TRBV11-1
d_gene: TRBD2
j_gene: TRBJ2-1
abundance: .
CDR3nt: TGTGCCAGCAGCTATAGCGGGGCGGAGCAGTTCTTC
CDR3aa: CASSYSGAEQFF

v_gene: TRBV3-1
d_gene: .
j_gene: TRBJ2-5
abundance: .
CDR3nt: TGTGCCAGTGTTGGTAGATACCAAGAGACCCAGTACTTC
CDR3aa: CASVGRYQETQYF

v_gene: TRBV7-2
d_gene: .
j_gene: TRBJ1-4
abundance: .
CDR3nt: TGTGCCAGCAGCTTAGACGTACAGGGCCCACTGTTTTTT
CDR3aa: CASSLDVQGPLFF

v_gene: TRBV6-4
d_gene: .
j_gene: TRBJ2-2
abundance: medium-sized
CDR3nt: TGTGCCAGCAGTGCCTCAGGGGCAGGCGGGGAGCTGTTTTTT
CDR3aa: CASSASGAGGELFF

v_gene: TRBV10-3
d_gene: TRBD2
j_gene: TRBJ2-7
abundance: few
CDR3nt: TGTGCCATCAGTGAAAGCGGGGGGGAATACGAGCAGTACTTC
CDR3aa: CAISESGGEYEQYF

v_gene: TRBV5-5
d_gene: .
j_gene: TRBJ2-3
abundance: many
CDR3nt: TGTGCCAGCAGGGACGGGGGATCGGATACGCAGTATTTT
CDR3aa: CASRDGGSDTQYF

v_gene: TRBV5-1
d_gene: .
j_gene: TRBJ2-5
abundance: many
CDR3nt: TGCGCCAGCAGCTTGACCACCCCCTGGCAAGAGACCCAGTACTTC
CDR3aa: CASSLTTPWQETQYF

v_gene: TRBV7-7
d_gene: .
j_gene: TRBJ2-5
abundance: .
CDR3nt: TGTGCTAGCAGCTTAGAAGGGGGTGTAGGAGAGACCCAGTACTTC
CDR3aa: CASSLEGGVGETQYF

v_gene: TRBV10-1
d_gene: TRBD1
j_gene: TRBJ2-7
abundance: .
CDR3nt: TGCGCCAGCAGTGAATTCGGACAGGGGGCCACCTACGAGCAGTACTTC
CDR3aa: CASSEFGQGATYEQYF